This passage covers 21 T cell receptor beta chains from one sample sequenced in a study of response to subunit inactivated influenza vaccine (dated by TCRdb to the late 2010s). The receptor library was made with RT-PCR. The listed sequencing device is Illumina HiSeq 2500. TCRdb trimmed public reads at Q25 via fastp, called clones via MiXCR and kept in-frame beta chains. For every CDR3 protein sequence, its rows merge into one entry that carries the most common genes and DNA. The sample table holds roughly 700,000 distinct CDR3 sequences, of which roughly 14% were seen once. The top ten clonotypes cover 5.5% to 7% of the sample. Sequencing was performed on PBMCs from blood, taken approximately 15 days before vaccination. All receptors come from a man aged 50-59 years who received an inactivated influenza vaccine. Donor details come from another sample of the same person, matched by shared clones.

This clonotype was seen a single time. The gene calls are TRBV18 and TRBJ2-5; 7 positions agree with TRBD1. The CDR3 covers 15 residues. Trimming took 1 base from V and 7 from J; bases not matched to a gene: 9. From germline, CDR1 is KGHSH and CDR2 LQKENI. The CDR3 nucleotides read TGTGCCAGCTCACCACGACAGGGAGTAAGAAGGACCCAGTACTTC. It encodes CASSPRQGVRRTQYF.

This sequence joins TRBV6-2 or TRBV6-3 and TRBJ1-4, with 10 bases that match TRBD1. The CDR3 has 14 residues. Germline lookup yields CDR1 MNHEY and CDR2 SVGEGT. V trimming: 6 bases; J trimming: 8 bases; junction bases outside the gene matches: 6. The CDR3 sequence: CASRRTGGHEKLFF. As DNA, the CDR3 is TGTGCCAGCAGGAGGACAGGGGGTCACGAAAAACTGTTTTTT.

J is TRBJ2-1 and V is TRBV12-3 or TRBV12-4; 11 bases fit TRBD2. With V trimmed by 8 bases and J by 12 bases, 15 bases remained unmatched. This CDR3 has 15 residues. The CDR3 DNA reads TGTGCCAGCGGCCTTAGCGGGAGGGGGAATGAAGGGCAGTTCTTC. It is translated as CASGLSGRGNEGQFF.

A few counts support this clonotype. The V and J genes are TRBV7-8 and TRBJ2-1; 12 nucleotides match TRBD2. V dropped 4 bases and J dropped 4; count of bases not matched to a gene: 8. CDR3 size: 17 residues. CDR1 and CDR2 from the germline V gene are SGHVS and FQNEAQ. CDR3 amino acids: CASSSTSGGSPYNEQFF. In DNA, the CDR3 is TGTGCCAGCAGCTCAACTAGCGGGGGGTCACCGTACAATGAGCAGTTCTTC.

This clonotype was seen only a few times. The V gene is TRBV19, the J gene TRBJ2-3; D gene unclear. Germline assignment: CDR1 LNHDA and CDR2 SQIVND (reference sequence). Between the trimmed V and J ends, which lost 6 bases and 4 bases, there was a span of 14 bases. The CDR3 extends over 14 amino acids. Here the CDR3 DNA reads TGTGCCAGTAGACGGGCCGCGAGCGCAGATACGCAGTATTTT. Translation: CASRRAASADTQYF.

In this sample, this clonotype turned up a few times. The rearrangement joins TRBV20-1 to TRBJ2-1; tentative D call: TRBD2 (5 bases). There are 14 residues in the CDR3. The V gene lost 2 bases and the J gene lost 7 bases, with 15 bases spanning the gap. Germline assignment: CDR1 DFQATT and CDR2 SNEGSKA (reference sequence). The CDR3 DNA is TGCAGTGCTAGAACTGGAGGCCTGGATAATGAGCAGTTCTTC. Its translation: CSARTGGLDNEQFF.

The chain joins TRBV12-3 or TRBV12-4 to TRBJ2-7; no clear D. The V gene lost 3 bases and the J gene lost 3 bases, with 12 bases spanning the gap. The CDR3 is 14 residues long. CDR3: CASSFGNTDYEQYF. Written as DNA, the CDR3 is TGTGCCAGCAGTTTTGGCAACACGGACTACGAGCAGTACTTC.

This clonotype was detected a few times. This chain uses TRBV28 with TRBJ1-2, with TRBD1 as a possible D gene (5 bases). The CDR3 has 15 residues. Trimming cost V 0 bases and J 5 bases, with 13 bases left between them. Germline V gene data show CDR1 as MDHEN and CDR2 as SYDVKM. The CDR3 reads CASSLWRRVVYGYTF. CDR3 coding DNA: TGTGCCAGCAGTTTATGGCGCAGGGTAGTGTATGGCTACACCTTC.

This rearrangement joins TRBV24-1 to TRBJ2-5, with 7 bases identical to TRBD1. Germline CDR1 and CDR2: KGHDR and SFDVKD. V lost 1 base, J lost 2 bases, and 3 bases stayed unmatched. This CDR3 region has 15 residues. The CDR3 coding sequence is TGTGCCACCAGTGATTTCGAGACAGGGCAAGAGACCCAGTACTTC. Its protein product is CATSDFETGQETQYF.

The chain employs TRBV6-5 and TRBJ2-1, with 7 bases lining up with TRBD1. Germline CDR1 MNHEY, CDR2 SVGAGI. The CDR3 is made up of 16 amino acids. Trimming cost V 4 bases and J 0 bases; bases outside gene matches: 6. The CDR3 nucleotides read TGTGCCAGCAGTTCGAGTTGGACAGGCTCCTACAATGAGCAGTTCTTC. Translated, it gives CASSSSWTGSYNEQFF.

CDR3 sequence: CASGISGGNEQFF. The CDR3 coding sequence is TGTGCTAGTGGTATCTCCGGTGGCAATGAGCAGTTCTTC. V usage is TRBV12-5 and J usage is TRBJ2-1; D remains ambiguous. The CDR3 extends over 13 amino acids. Germline CDR1 is LGHNT and CDR2 is FRNRAP. Between the trimmed V and J ends, which lost 5 bases and 6 bases, there was a span of 11 bases.

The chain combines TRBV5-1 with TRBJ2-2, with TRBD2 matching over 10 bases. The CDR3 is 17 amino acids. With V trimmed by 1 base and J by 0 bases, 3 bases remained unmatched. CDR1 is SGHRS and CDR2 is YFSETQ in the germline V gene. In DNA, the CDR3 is TGCGCCAGCAGCTTGAGTAGCGGGGGGACGAACACCGGGGAGCTGTTTTTT. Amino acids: CASSLSSGGTNTGELFF. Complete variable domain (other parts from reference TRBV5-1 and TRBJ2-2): KAGVTQTPRYLIKTRGQQVTLSCSPISGHRSVSWYQQTPGQGLQFLFEYFSETQRNKGNFPGRFSGRQFSNSRSEMNVSTLELGDSALYLCASSLSSGGTNTGELFFGEGSRLTVL.

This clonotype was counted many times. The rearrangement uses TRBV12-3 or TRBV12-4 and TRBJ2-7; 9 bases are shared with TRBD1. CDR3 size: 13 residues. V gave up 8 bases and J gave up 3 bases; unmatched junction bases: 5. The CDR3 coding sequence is TGTGCCAGCGGGCGGACAGGGGACTACGAGCAGTACTTC. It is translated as CASGRTGDYEQYF.

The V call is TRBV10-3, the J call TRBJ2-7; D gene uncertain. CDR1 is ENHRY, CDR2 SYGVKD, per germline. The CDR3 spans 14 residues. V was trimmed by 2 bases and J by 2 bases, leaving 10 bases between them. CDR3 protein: CAISEATATYEQYF. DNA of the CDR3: TGTGCCATCAGTGAGGCTACCGCAACCTACGAGCAGTACTTC.

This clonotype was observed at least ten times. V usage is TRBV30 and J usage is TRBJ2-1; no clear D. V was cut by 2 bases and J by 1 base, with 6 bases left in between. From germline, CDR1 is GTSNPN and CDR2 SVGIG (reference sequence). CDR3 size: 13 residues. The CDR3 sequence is CAWSSSSYNEQFF. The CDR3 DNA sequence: TGTGCCTGGAGTTCAAGTTCCTACAATGAGCAGTTCTTC.

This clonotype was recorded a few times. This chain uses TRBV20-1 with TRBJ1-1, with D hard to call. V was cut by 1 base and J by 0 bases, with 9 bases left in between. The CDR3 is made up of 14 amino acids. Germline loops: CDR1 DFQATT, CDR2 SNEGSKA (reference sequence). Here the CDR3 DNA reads TGCAGTGCTAGAGCGGCGGACGTGAACACTGAAGCTTTCTTT. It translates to CSARAADVNTEAFF.

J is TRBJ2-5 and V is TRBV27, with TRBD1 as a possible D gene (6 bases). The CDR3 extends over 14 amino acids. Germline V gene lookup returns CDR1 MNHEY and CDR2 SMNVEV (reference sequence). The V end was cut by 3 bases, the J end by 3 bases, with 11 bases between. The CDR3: CASSFAGEKETQYF. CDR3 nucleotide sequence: TGTGCCAGCAGTTTTGCAGGGGAAAAAGAGACCCAGTACTTC.

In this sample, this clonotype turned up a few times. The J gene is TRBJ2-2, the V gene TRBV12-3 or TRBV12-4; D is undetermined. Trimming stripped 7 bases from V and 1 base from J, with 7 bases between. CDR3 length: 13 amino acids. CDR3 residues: CASKDGNTGELFF. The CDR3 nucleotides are TGTGCCAGCAAAGACGGGAACACCGGGGAGCTGTTTTTT.

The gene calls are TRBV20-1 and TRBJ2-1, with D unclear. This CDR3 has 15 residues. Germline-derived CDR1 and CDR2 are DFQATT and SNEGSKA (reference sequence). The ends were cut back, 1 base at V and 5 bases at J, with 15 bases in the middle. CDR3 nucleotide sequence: TGCAGTGCTAGAGTATGGGCGGCTACGCACAATGAGCAGTTCTTC. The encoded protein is CSARVWAATHNEQFF.

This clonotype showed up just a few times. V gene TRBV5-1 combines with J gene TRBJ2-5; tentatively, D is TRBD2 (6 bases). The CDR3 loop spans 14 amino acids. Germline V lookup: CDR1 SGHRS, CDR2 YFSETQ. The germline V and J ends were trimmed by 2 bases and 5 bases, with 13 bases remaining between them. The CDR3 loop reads CASSFRQGLETQYF. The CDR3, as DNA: TGCGCCAGCAGCTTTCGGCAGGGACTCGAGACCCAGTACTTC.

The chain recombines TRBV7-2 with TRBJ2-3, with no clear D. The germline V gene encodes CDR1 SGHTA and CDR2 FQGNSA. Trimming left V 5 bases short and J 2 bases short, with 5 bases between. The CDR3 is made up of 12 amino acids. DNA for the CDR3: TGTGCCAGCAGCGCCCTCACAGATACGCAGTATTTT. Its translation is CASSALTDTQYF.